These T cell receptor beta chains were read from a single sample in a study of Graves' ophthalmopathy and Graves' hyperthyroidism. TCRdb re-analysed the multiplex PCR reads in MiXCR, keeping a single row per CDR3 protein. The sample records about 400,000 distinct CDR3 sequences, 15% being singletons. The material sequenced was peripheral blood. Source of these receptors: a young woman with stable Graves' hyperthyroidism. The CDR3 runs from the conserved cysteine through the conserved F or W. D genes are given only for firm matches. Clone sizes are given selectively: once, few, many, or a class where the clone is expanded.

>many|TRBV20-1|TRBD2|TRBJ2-5
CSAKLAGESKETQYF
TGCAGTGCAAAGCTAGCGGGGGAATCGAAAGAGACCCAGTACTTC
>.|TRBV6-1|.|TRBJ2-2
CASSELFANTGELFF
TGTGCCAGCAGCGAGCTGTTCGCGAACACCGGGGAGCTGTTTTTT
>many|TRBV6-5|.|TRBJ1-5
CASSYDSNQPQHF
TGTGCCAGCAGTTATGATAGCAATCAGCCCCAGCATTTT
>many|TRBV12-3/TRBV12-4|.|TRBJ2-7
CASSYGTRTYEQYF
TGTGCCAGCAGCTACGGGACTCGAACCTACGAGCAGTACTTC
>many|TRBV24-1|.|TRBJ1-1
CATSDSRMSTEAFF
TGTGCCACCAGTGATTCCCGAATGAGCACTGAAGCTTTCTTT
>many|TRBV12-3/TRBV12-4|.|TRBJ1-5
CASSFRAGIGNQPQHF
TGTGCCAGCAGTTTTCGCGCAGGGATAGGCAATCAGCCCCAGCATTTT
>many|TRBV7-8|TRBD1|TRBJ1-2
CASSKGQALLDGTF
TGTGCCAGCAGCAAGGGACAGGCCCTATTAGATGGAACCTTC
>.|TRBV30|.|TRBJ1-1
CAWTPLNTEAFF
TGTGCCTGGACCCCTCTGAACACTGAAGCTTTCTTT
>many|TRBV11-1|.|TRBJ2-7
CASSLHMGGPPYEQYF
TGTGCCAGCAGCTTACATATGGGGGGACCCCCCTACGAGCAGTACTTC
>many|TRBV6-1|.|TRBJ2-7
CASSLRVEQYF
TGTGCCAGCAGCTTGAGAGTCGAGCAGTACTTC
>many|TRBV25-1|.|TRBJ2-7
CASSEYPAGTRSYEQYF
TGTGCCAGCAGTGAATATCCCGCCGGCACCCGATCTTACGAGCAGTACTTC
>many|TRBV12-3/TRBV12-4|.|TRBJ2-2
CASSPPQWAGELFF
TGTGCCAGCAGTCCCCCTCAGTGGGCCGGGGAGCTGTTTTTT
>many|TRBV20-1|.|TRBJ2-5
CSATPGRQETQYF
TGCAGTGCAACACCGGGCCGCCAAGAGACCCAGTACTTC
>many|TRBV19|TRBD1|TRBJ1-2
CASRPSIWDRVPLNYGYTF
TGTGCCAGTAGGCCCTCCATTTGGGACAGAGTCCCTCTTAACTATGGCTACACCTTC
>.|TRBV5-1|.|TRBJ1-2
CASSLAPGPDYGYTF
TGCGCCAGCAGCTTGGCACCAGGGCCCGACTATGGCTACACCTTC
>.|TRBV5-1|.|TRBJ2-5
CASSLGSPPETQYF
TGCGCCAGCAGCTTGGGTAGCCCTCCAGAGACCCAGTACTTC
>many|TRBV20-1|.|TRBJ1-1
CSARQDSNTEAFF
TGCAGTGCTAGACAGGACAGTAACACTGAAGCTTTCTTT
>many|TRBV12-3/TRBV12-4|TRBD2|TRBJ2-5
CASSLDPPTTSGGPLWTQYF
TGTGCCAGCAGTTTAGATCCCCCCACGACTAGCGGGGGCCCCTTGTGGACCCAGTACTTC
>many|TRBV5-1|.|TRBJ1-2
CASSDSSSYTF
TGCGCCAGCAGCGACAGTTCTAGCTACACCTTC
>.|TRBV5-1|.|TRBJ1-1
CASSLNVRVRGTDAFF
TGCGCCAGCAGCTTGAATGTGCGGGTCAGGGGAACTGATGCTTTCTTT
>many|TRBV11-3|TRBD1|TRBJ1-1
CASSLEGQINTEAFF
TGTGCCAGCAGCTTAGAGGGACAGATCAACACTGAAGCTTTCTTT
>.|TRBV4-1|.|TRBJ2-2
CASSQGTVAGELFF
TGCGCCAGCAGCCAAGGAACGGTTGCCGGGGAGCTGTTTTTT
>many|TRBV5-1|.|TRBJ2-7
CASSFSPGGTEQYF
TGCGCCAGCAGCTTTTCCCCCGGAGGTACCGAGCAGTACTTC
>.|TRBV9|.|TRBJ1-6
CASSGGAPPLHF
TGTGCCAGCAGTGGGGGGGCCCCACCCCTCCACTTT
>many|TRBV6-1|TRBD2|TRBJ2-7
CASSEALWGGEQYF
TGTGCCAGCAGTGAAGCCCTATGGGGGGGCGAGCAGTACTTC
>many|TRBV20-1|TRBD1|TRBJ1-5
CSARDSTGASNQPQHF
TGCAGTGCTAGAGATTCGACAGGGGCCAGCAATCAGCCCCAGCATTTT
>.|TRBV18|.|TRBJ2-7
CASFKDSSYEQYF
TGTGCCAGCTTCAAGGACAGCTCCTACGAGCAGTACTTC
>many|TRBV28|.|TRBJ2-7
CASIGALYEQYF
TGTGCCAGCATCGGGGCGCTCTACGAGCAGTACTTC
>few|TRBV12-3/TRBV12-4|.|TRBJ1-5
CASSLSYRGKNQPQHF
TGTGCCAGCAGTTTAAGCTACCGGGGGAAAAATCAGCCCCAGCATTTT
>few|TRBV5-1|TRBD1|TRBJ2-5
CASSSTGTEKETQYF
TGCGCCAGCAGCTCTACCGGGACAGAAAAAGAGACCCAGTACTTC
>.|TRBV7-6|.|TRBJ2-7
CANSLVGFEGVRTLEQYF
TGTGCCAACAGCTTAGTAGGGTTTGAAGGGGTACGAACCCTCGAGCAGTACTTC
>.|TRBV30|.|TRBJ1-6
CAWSVQGESPLHF
TGTGCCTGGAGTGTACAGGGTGAATCACCCCTCCACTTT
>.|TRBV12-3/TRBV12-4|TRBD2|TRBJ2-3
CASREFRGVSTDTQYF
TGTGCCAGCAGAGAATTTCGGGGGGTGAGCACAGATACGCAGTATTTT
>few|TRBV12-3/TRBV12-4|.|TRBJ1-1
CASSLGSSGRMNTEAFF
TGTGCCAGCAGTTTAGGCAGTTCTGGTCGCATGAACACTGAAGCTTTCTTT
>.|TRBV6-1|.|TRBJ1-6
CASSATGSVWNNSPLHF
TGTGCCAGCAGTGCAACAGGGTCGGTCTGGAACAATTCACCCCTCCACTTT
>many|TRBV10-2|TRBD2|TRBJ2-5
CASRVASGPQETQYF
TGCGCCAGCAGAGTGGCTAGCGGGCCTCAAGAGACCCAGTACTTC
>many|TRBV10-3|.|TRBJ1-1
CAISPRGGDGTEAFF
TGTGCCATCAGTCCGCGCGGAGGGGATGGCACTGAAGCTTTCTTT
>many|TRBV20-1|.|TRBJ2-7
CSARDREWAGISYEQYF
TGCAGTGCTAGAGATCGAGAGTGGGCAGGGATCTCCTACGAGCAGTACTTC
>many|TRBV20-1|.|TRBJ1-2
CSASEGWGGYTF
TGCAGTGCTAGTGAGGGATGGGGTGGCTACACCTTC
>many|TRBV2|TRBD1|TRBJ2-7
CASSDRVYEQYF
TGTGCCAGCAGCGACAGGGTCTACGAGCAGTACTTC
>many|TRBV6-5|TRBD1|TRBJ1-1
CASTQTGANTEAFF
TGTGCCAGCACCCAGACAGGGGCAAACACTGAAGCTTTCTTT
>many|TRBV6-1|TRBD1|TRBJ2-5
CASSRDRVETQYF
TGTGCCAGCAGTCGGGACAGGGTAGAGACCCAGTACTTC
>many|TRBV2|.|TRBJ1-3
CASSVSGDTIYF
TGTGCCAGCAGTGTATCTGGGGACACCATATATTTT
>many|TRBV7-3|.|TRBJ1-1
CASSVTWNTEAFF
TGTGCCAGCAGCGTGACATGGAACACTGAAGCTTTCTTT
>many|TRBV7-2|.|TRBJ2-7
CASSLGLTEQYF
TGTGCCAGCAGCTTAGGCCTAACCGAGCAGTACTTC
>many|TRBV6-2/TRBV6-3|.|TRBJ2-7
CASSRRITGSYEQYF
TGTGCCAGCAGTAGGAGGATTACAGGATCCTACGAGCAGTACTTC
>many|TRBV29-1|TRBD1|TRBJ1-1
CSVEARGKFRVAFF
TGCAGCGTTGAAGCCAGGGGGAAGTTTAGAGTAGCTTTCTTT
>.|TRBV5-1|.|TRBJ1-1
CASSLALPGANTEALF
TGCGCCAGCAGCTTGGCCCTGCCGGGGGCCAACACTGAAGCTCTCTTT
>many|TRBV19|.|TRBJ1-5
CASSTQGNSNQPQHF
TGTGCCAGTAGTACTCAGGGAAATAGCAATCAGCCCCAGCATTTT
>few|TRBV5-4|.|TRBJ1-1
CASSLERGGEAFF
TGTGCCAGCAGCTTGGAGAGGGGGGGAGAAGCTTTCTTT
>.|TRBV27|.|TRBJ2-7
CASSLSPMTDEQYF
TGTGCCAGCAGTTTATCGCCTATGACGGATGAGCAGTACTTC
>.|TRBV11-3|.|TRBJ2-2
CASSLDLAGELFF
TGTGCCAGCAGCTTAGATCTGGCCGGGGAGCTGTTTTTT
>many|TRBV7-8|.|TRBJ1-5
CASSLESGGGNQPQHF
TGTGCCAGCAGCTTAGAGTCGGGGGGGGGCAATCAGCCCCAGCATTTT
>many|TRBV7-2|TRBD1|TRBJ2-7
CASSWGQGKYEQYF
TGTGCCAGCAGCTGGGGACAGGGGAAGTACGAGCAGTACTTC
>.|TRBV25-1|.|TRBJ2-3
CASTFPTVASTDTQYF
TGTGCCAGCACCTTCCCCACGGTAGCTAGCACAGATACGCAGTATTTT